The entry below describes one T cell receptor (beta chain). Antigen: not known. This record belongs to a study of CD8+CD57+ T cells in acquired aplastic anemia. General study findings and limits: Significant differences in CD8+ Simpson's diversity were not observed between patients and controls. Patients and controls turned out to have 25 to 35 CD8+ CDR3 sequences in common.

The sequenced patients had an expansion of CD8+CD57+ cells seen by flow cytometry. Severe acquired aplastic anemia was diagnosed in all patients. Sampling of blood occurred while the patients had still received no therapy. It was genomic DNA that served as the template for profiling TCR beta VDJ and CDR3. MiXCR was run by TCRdb on the reads, yielding one entry per CDR3 protein. Here the sample spans about 120,000 distinct CDR3 sequences, 45% to 60% being singletons. CDR3 length: 14 amino acids. Germline V CDR1 and CDR2: ENHRY, SYGVKD. Trimming took 7 bases from V and 9 from J; bases not matched to a gene: 5.

This chain uses TRBV10-3 with TRBJ2-2; 13 bases are a match to TRBD2. The origin of this receptor is a human donor with aplastic anemia. Input material: sorted CD4+, CD8+, or CD8+CD57+ T cells (not recorded which) from PBMCs. The DNA for the CDR3 is TGTGCCATCAACTCAGGGACTAGCGGGAGGGAGCTGTTTTTT. It encodes CAINSGTSGRELFF.